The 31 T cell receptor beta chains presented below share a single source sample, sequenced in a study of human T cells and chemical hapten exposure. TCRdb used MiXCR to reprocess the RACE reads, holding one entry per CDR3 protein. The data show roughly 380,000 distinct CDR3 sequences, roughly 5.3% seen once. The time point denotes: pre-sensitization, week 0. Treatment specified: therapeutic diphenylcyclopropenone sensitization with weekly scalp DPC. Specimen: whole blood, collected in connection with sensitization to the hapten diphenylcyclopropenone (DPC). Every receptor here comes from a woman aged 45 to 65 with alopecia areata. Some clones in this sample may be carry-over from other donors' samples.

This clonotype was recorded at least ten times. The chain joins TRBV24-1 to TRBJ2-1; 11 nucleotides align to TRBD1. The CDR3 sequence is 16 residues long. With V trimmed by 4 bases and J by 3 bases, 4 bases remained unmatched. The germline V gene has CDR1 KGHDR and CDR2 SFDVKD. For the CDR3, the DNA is TGTGCCACCAGTGACTCCGGGACAGGGGGCTACAATGAGCAGTTCTTC. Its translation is CATSDSGTGGYNEQFF.

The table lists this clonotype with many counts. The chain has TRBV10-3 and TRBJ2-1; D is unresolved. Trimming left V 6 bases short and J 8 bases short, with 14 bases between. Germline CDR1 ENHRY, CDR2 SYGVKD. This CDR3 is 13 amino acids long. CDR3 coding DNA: TGTGCCATCAGCCCGGGTCCTAAGGATGAGCAGTTCTTC. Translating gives CAISPGPKDEQFF.

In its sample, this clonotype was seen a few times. This CDR3 reads CASSLGTQEQYF. The CDR3 DNA follows: TGCGCCAGCAGCTTGGGCACGCAGGAGCAGTACTTC. V gene TRBV5-1 combines with J gene TRBJ2-7; D gene uncertain. In germline, CDR1 is SGHRS, CDR2 YFSETQ. V lost 0 bases to trimming and J lost 7 bases, with 8 bases between them. The CDR3 runs 12 residues.

Here the CDR3 DNA reads TGTGCCAGCAGCTCCTCCGGGACTAGCGTGGGGCAGCGGTACTTC. Amino acids: CASSSSGTSVGQRYF. V usage is TRBV7-4 and J usage is TRBJ2-7, with 10 bases identical to TRBD2. The CDR3 has 15 amino acids. Unmatched junction bases numbered 15, after V lost 4 bases and J lost 12 bases. Germline assignment: CDR1 SGHVT and CDR2 SQSDAQ. Full variable domain (outside the CDR3, taken from reference TRBV7-4 and TRBJ2-7): GAGVSQSPRYKVAKRGRDVALRCDSISGHVTLYWYRQTLGQGSEVLTYSQSDAQRDKSGRPSGRFSAERPERSVSTLKIQRTEQGDSAVYLCASSSSGTSVGQRYFGPGTRLTVT.

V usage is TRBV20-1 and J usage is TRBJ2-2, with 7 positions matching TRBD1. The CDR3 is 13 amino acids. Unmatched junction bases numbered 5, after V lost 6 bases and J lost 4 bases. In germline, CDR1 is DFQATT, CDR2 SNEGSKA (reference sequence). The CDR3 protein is CSALGQSTGELFF. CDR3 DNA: TGCAGTGCCTTGGGACAGAGCACCGGGGAGCTGTTTTTT.

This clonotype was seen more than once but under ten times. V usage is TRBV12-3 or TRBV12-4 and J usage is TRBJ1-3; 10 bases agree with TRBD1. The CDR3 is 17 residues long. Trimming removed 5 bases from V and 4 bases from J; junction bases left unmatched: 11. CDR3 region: CASSHTDRGRIGNTIYF. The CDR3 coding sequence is TGTGCCAGCAGTCACACGGACAGGGGGAGAATAGGAAACACCATATATTTT.

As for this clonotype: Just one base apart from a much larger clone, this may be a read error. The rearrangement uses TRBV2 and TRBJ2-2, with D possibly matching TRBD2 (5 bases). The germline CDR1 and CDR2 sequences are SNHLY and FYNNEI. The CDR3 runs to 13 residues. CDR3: CASAGLNTGKLFF. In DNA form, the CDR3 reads TGTGCCAGCGCGGGCCTGAACACCGGGAAGCTGTTTTTT.

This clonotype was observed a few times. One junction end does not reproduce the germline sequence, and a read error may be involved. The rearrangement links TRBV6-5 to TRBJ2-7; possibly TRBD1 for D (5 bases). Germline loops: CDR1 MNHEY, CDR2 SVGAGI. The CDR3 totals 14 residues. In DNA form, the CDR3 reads TGTGCCAGCAGCCCTGATAGGGGCTCCCACGAGCAGTACTTC. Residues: CASSPDRGSHEQYF.

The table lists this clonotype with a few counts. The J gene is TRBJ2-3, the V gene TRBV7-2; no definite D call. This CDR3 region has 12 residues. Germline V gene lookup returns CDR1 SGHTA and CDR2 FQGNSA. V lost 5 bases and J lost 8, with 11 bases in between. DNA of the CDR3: TGTGCCAGCAGCGGCCACATTAGTACGCAGTATTTT. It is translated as CASSGHISTQYF.

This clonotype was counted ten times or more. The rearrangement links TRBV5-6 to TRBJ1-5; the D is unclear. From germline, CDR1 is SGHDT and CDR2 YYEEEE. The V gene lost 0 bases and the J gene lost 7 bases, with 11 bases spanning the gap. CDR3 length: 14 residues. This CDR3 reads CASSLGGPDQPQHF. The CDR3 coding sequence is TGTGCCAGCAGCTTGGGGGGTCCGGACCAGCCCCAGCATTTT. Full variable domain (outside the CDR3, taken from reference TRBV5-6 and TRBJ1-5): DAGVTQSPTHLIKTRGQQVTLRCSPKSGHDTVSWYQQALGQGPQFIFQYYEEEERQRGNFPDRFSGHQFPNYSSELNVNALLLGDSALYLCASSLGGPDQPQHFGDGTRLSIL.

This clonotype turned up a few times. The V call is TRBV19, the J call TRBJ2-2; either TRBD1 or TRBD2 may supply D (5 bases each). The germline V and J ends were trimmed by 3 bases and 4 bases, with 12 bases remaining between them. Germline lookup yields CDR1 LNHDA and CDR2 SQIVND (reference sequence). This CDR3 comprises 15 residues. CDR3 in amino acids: CASSIRLRGTGELFF. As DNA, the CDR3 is TGTGCCAGTAGTATTCGACTGAGGGGCACCGGGGAGCTGTTTTTT.

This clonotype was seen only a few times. The CDR3 sequence is CSVPEGAGVNNEQFF. The CDR3 DNA follows: TGCAGCGTCCCGGAAGGAGCGGGAGTAAACAATGAGCAGTTCTTC. The chain combines TRBV29-1 with TRBJ2-1, with 8 positions matching TRBD2. Germline loops: CDR1 SQVTM, CDR2 ANQGSEA. V shed 6 bases, J shed 5 bases, and the junction held 12 bases outside the gene matches. This CDR3 region has 15 residues.

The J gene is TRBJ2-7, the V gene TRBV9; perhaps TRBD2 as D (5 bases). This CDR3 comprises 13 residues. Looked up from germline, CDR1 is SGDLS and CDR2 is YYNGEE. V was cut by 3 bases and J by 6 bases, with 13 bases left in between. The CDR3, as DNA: TGTGCCAGCAGCGCCCGGACCCGGGGCGAGCAGTACTTC. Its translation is CASSARTRGEQYF.

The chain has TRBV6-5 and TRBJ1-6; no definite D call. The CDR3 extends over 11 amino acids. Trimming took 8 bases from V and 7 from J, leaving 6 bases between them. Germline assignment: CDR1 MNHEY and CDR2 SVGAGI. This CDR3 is CASGNNSPLHF. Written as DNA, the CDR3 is TGTGCCAGCGGGAACAATTCACCCCTCCACTTT.

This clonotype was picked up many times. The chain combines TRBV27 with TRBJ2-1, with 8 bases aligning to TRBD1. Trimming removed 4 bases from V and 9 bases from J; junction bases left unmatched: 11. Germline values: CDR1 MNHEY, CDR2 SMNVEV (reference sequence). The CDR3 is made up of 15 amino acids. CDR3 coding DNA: TGTGCCAGCAGTTCCCAGGGGGCGAGCTTGGTTGAGCAGTTCTTC. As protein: CASSSQGASLVEQFF.

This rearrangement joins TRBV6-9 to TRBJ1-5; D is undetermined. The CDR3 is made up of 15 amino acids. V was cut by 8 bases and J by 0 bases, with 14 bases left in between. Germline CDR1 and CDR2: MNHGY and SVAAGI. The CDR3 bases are TGTGCCAGCCTCCTGGACGGTTATAGCAATCAGCCCCAGCATTTT. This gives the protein CASLLDGYSNQPQHF.

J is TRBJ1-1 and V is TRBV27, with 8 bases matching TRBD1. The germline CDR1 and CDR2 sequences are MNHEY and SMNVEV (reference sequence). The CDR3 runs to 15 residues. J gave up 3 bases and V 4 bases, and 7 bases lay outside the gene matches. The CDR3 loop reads CASSSGTGLDTEAFF. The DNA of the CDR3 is TGTGCCAGCAGTTCCGGGACAGGATTGGACACTGAAGCTTTCTTT.

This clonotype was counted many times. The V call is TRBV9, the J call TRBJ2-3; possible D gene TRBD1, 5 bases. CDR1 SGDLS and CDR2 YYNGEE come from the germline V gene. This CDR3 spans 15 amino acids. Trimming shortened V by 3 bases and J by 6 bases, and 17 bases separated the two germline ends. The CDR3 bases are TGTGCCAGCAGCGCTACGACAGCCCCGCTGGATACGCAGTATTTT. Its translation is CASSATTAPLDTQYF.

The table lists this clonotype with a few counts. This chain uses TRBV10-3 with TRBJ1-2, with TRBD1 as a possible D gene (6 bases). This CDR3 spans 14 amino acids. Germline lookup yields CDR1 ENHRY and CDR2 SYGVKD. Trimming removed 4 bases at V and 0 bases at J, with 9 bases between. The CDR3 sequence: CAISGGQANYGYTF. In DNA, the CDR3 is TGTGCCATCAGTGGGGGGCAAGCTAACTATGGCTACACCTTC.

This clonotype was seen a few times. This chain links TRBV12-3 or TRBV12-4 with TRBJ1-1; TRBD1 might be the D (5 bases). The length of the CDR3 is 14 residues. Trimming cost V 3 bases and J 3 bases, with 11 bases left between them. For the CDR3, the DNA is TGTGCCAGCAGTTTCGGAGGGGCGCACACTGAAGCTTTCTTT. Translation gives CASSFGGAHTEAFF.

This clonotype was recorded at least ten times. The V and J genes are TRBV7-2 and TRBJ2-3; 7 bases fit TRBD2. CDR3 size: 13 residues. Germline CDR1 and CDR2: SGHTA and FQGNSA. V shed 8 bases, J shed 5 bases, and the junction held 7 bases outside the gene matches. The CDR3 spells CASALREGDTQYF. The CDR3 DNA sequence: TGTGCCAGCGCGTTGAGGGAGGGAGATACGCAGTATTTT.

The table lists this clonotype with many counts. CDR3 loop: CASSMDRGRRGEQFF. CDR3 DNA: TGTGCCAGTAGTATGGACAGGGGGCGGAGGGGTGAGCAGTTCTTC. The rearrangement joins TRBV19 to TRBJ2-1; 11 positions match TRBD1. V was clipped by 3 bases and J by 9 bases; unmatched bases: 7. Germline V gene data show CDR1 as LNHDA and CDR2 as SQIVND (reference sequence). The CDR3 is made up of 15 amino acids. Variable domain in full (rest from reference TRBV19 and TRBJ2-1): DGGITQSPKYLFRKEGQNVTLSCEQNLNHDAMYWYRQDPGQGLRLIYYSQIVNDFQKGDIAEGYSVSREKKESFPLTVTSAQKNPTAFYLCASSMDRGRRGEQFFGPGTRLTVL.

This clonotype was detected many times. CDR3 protein: CSVENHEQFF. In nucleotides, the CDR3 is TGCAGCGTTGAAAATCATGAGCAGTTCTTC. This chain uses TRBV29-1 with TRBJ2-1; the D is unclear. From germline, CDR1 is SQVTM and CDR2 ANQGSEA. CDR3 size: 10 residues. The germline V and J ends were trimmed by 2 bases and 8 bases, with 4 bases remaining between them.

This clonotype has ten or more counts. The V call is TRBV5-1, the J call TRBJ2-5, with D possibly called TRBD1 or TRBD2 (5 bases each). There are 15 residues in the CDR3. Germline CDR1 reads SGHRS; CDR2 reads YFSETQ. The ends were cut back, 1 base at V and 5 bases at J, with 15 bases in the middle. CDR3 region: CASSLQSGPQETQYF. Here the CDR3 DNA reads TGCGCCAGCAGCTTGCAGTCGGGACCCCAGGAGACCCAGTACTTC.

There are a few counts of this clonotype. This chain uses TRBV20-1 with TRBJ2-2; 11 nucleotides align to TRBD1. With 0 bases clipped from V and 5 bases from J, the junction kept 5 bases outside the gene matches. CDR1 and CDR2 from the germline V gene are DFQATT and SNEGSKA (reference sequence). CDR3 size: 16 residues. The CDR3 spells CSARDHGQGATGELFF. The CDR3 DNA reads TGCAGTGCTAGAGATCACGGACAGGGGGCAACCGGGGAGCTGTTTTTT.

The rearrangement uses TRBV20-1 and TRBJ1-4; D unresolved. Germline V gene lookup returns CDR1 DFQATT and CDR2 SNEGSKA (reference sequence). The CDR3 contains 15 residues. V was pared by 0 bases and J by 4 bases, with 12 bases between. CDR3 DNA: TGCAGTGCTAGAGATCCTACGGGGAATAATGAAAAACTGTTTTTT. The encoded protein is CSARDPTGNNEKLFF.

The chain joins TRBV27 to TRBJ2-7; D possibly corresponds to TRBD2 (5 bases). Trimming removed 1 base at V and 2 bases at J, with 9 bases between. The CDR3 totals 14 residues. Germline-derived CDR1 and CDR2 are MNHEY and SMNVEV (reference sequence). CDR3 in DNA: TGTGCCAGCAGTTTATACGGAGGCCCCTACGAGCAGTACTTC. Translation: CASSLYGGPYEQYF.

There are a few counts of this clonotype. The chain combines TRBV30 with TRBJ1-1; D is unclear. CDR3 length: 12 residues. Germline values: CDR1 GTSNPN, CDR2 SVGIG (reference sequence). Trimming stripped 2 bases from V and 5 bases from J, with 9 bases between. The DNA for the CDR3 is TGTGCCTGGAGTCCGCCGTCGACTGAAGCTTTCTTT. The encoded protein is CAWSPPSTEAFF. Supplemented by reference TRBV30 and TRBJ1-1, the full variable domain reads SQTIHQWPATLVQPVGSPLSLECTVEGTSNPNLYWYRQAAGRGLQLLFYSVGIGQISSEVPQNLSASRPQDRQFILSSKKLLLSDSGFYLCAWSPPSTEAFFGQGTRLTVV.

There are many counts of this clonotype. In nucleotides, the CDR3 is TGTGCCAGCAGCCAGGACAGGCTAGCCAAAAACATTCAGTACTTC. This translates into CASSQDRLAKNIQYF. The V gene is TRBV7-2, the J gene TRBJ2-4, with 7 bases matching TRBD1. V shed 5 bases and J 0 bases; nucleotides not matched to a gene: 4. This CDR3 region has 15 residues. Germline-derived CDR1 and CDR2 are SGHTA and FQGNSA.

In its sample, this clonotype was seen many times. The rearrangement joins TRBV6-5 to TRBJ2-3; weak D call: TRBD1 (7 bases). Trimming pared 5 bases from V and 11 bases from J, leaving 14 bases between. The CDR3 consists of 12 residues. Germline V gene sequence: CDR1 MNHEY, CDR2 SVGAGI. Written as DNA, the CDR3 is TGTGCCAGCAGTCAGGGGGGACAAGGGCAGTATTTT. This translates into CASSQGGQGQYF.

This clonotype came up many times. The CDR3 coding sequence is TGCGCCAGCAGCCCCCAGGGACAGGGGACAGGAGATACGCAGTATTTT. Its protein product is CASSPQGQGTGDTQYF. The V gene is TRBV5-1, the J gene TRBJ2-3; 10 positions agree with TRBD1. Germline CDR1 SGHRS, CDR2 YFSETQ. V shed 4 bases and J 5 bases; nucleotides not matched to a gene: 10. This CDR3 spans 16 amino acids.